One sample yielded the 27 T cell receptor beta chains listed below, sequenced in a study of cytotoxic CD8 clonotypes in ibrutinib-treated CLL. Clones were sequenced by immunoSEQ multiplex PCR, and TCRdb holds only the in-frame ones, with some missing. The table lists around 300,000 clones, approximately 80% of them singletons. The input for sequencing was PBMCs, taken before ibrutinib treatment. The receptor set was obtained from a human donor with chronic lymphocytic leukemia.

The chain combines TRBV4-3 with TRBJ2-5; TRBD1 matches 8 bases. The V segment lost 3 bases and the J segment 5 bases; nucleotides outside the gene matches: 14. The length of the CDR3 is 17 residues. The germline gives CDR1 LGHNA, CDR2 YSLEER. CDR3 DNA sequence: TGCGCCAGCAGCCAGCGGCGTAGCCAGGGGGCTTGTGAGACCCAGTACTTC. As protein: CASSQRRSQGACETQYF.

The chain joins TRBV4-1 to TRBJ2-1, with D perhaps TRBD2 (7 bases). The germline CDR1 and CDR2 sequences are MGHRA and YSYEKL. The CDR3 runs 13 residues. Trimming cost V 0 bases and J 10 bases, with 10 bases left between them. The CDR3 DNA follows: TGCGCCAGCAGCCAAGAGGGGGGGCCCGAGCAGTTCTTC. Residues: CASSQEGGPEQFF.

The CDR3 DNA reads as TGTGCCAGCAGCAAACTGGACAGGGGGCGACTCACAGATACGCAGTATTTT. This encodes CASSKLDRGRLTDTQYF. This rearrangement joins TRBV21-1 to TRBJ2-3; the table gives TRBD1 as D, unverified against the DNA. TRBV21-1 is deemed a pseudogene. This CDR3 has 17 residues.

This chain connects TRBV18 to TRBJ1-5, with a possible D match to TRBD1 (5 bases). From germline, CDR1 is KGHSH and CDR2 LQKENI. The CDR3 has 16 residues. Deletions cut 4 bases from V and 3 bases from J, with 16 bases between. The chain's CDR3 is CASSHASGADNQPQHF. DNA of the CDR3: TGTGCCAGCTCACACGCGAGCGGGGCCGACAATCAGCCCCAGCATTTT.

In its sample, this clone was seen once. The chain carries TRBV4-1 and TRBJ2-2; no firm D call. Germline lookup yields CDR1 MGHRA and CDR2 YSYEKL. Trimming pared 1 base from V and 3 bases from J, leaving 9 bases between. The CDR3 spans 15 residues. The CDR3 bases are TGCGCCAGCAGCCAAGCTGGGTTTGACACCGGGGAGCTGTTTTTT. Amino acid sequence: CASSQAGFDTGELFF.

J is TRBJ1-2 and V is TRBV5-8, with TRBD1 matching over 7 bases. The CDR3 sequence is 16 residues long. V gave up 5 bases and J gave up 4 bases; unmatched junction bases: 14. Germline V CDR1 and CDR2: SGHTS, YDEGEE. As DNA, the CDR3 is TGTGCCAGCAGGATAAGACAGGGTCCCGAGGGCTATGGCTACACCTTC. This translates into CASRIRQGPEGYGYTF.

The J gene is TRBJ1-1, the V gene TRBV7-8; 8 nucleotides line up with TRBD1. Looked up from germline, CDR1 is SGHVS and CDR2 is FQNEAQ. This CDR3 has 16 residues. The J segment lost 1 base and the V segment lost 3 bases, leaving 7 bases of the junction unmatched. CDR3 DNA: TGTGCCAGCAGCTTTGGTCAGGGGGCGGGGAACACTGAAGCTTTCTTT. This encodes CASSFGQGAGNTEAFF.

J is TRBJ1-2 and V is TRBV5-5; D unresolved. Germline CDR1 SGHKS, CDR2 YYEKEE (reference sequence). V was cut by 2 bases and J by 5 bases, with 13 bases left in between. The CDR3 is made up of 14 amino acids. The CDR3 reads CASSFSPGIYGYTF. The DNA for the CDR3 is TGTGCCAGCAGCTTCAGTCCGGGGATATATGGCTACACCTTC.

This chain joins TRBV6-6 and TRBJ1-2; D uncertain. The CDR3 is 13 amino acids. CDR1 is MNHNY and CDR2 is SVGAGI in the germline V gene (reference sequence). The ends were cut back, 5 bases at V and 4 bases at J, with 11 bases in the middle. For the CDR3, the DNA is TGTGCCAGCAGTGAGGGTAGTAGCTATGGCTACACCTTC. This gives the protein CASSEGSSYGYTF.

The chain links TRBV7-9 to TRBJ2-7, with 9 bases lining up with TRBD1. This CDR3 is built from 19 residues. Germline CDR1 reads SEHNR; CDR2 reads FQNEAQ (reference sequence). Trimming at V came to 4 bases and at J to 3 bases, leaving 19 bases not matched to a gene. The CDR3 DNA follows: TGTGCCAGCAGCTGGAAAACCGGGACAGGGCTTGAGGAGCGCTACGAGCAGTACTTC. Residues: CASSWKTGTGLEERYEQYF.

The chain joins TRBV7-8 to TRBJ2-1; no reliable D call. The V end lost 1 base, the J end lost 7 bases, and 8 bases lay between the germline ends. Germline V gene sequence: CDR1 SGHVS, CDR2 FQNEAQ. This CDR3 has 13 residues. CDR3 in amino acids: CASSLDRPNEQFF. The CDR3 nucleotides are TGTGCCAGCAGCTTAGATAGGCCGAATGAGCAGTTCTTC.

The chain links TRBV4-2 to TRBJ1-2, with no clear D. Trimming cost V 1 base and J 0 bases, with 3 bases left between them. CDR1 and CDR2 from the germline V gene are LGHNA and YNFKEQ. The CDR3 has 13 residues. CDR3 sequence reads: CASSQGANYGYTF. CDR3 DNA sequence: TGTGCCAGCAGCCAAGGAGCTAACTATGGCTACACCTTC.

The genes are TRBV29-1 and TRBJ2-7, with D possibly TRBD2 on 6 matching bases. V shed 7 bases and J shed 0 bases, with 13 bases lying between them. This CDR3 is 13 amino acids long. Germline V gene sequence: CDR1 SQVTM, CDR2 ANQGSEA. The chain's CDR3 is CSAADGSSYEQYF. The CDR3 nucleotides read TGCAGCGCAGCGGACGGGAGCTCCTACGAGCAGTACTTC.

The genes are TRBV5-1 and TRBJ1-5, with TRBD1 as a possible D gene (6 bases). V was pared by 4 bases and J by 5 bases, with 13 bases between. The CDR3 has 14 residues. Germline V gene sequence: CDR1 SGHRS, CDR2 YFSETQ. CDR3 sequence (DNA): TGCGCCAGCAGCCCCGGGGGGCGTGATCAGCCCCAGCATTTT. As protein: CASSPGGRDQPQHF.

V usage is TRBV27 and J usage is TRBJ2-1; weak D call: TRBD2 (6 bases). Trimming took 7 bases from V and 3 from J, leaving 16 bases between them. The CDR3 spans 15 residues. Germline V gene lookup returns CDR1 MNHEY and CDR2 SMNVEV (reference sequence). The CDR3 bases are TGTGCCAGCATAAGGGGTGGCGGGAACTACAATGAGCAGTTCTTC. Translating it yields CASIRGGGNYNEQFF.

The chain couples TRBV5-1 to TRBJ1-4; TRBD1 aligns across 7 bases. Germline assignment: CDR1 SGHRS and CDR2 YFSETQ. The CDR3 runs 12 residues. Unmatched junction bases numbered 5, after V lost 2 bases and J lost 13 bases. The CDR3: CASSFDRATLFF. CDR3 DNA sequence: TGCGCCAGCAGCTTTGACAGGGCAACACTGTTTTTT.

The V and J genes are TRBV29-1 and TRBJ1-2, with 9 bases identical to TRBD1. This CDR3 has 13 residues. Losses at the gene ends were 7 bases for V and 0 bases for J; bases not matched to a gene: 3. The germline gives CDR1 SQVTM, CDR2 ANQGSEA. CDR3 in amino acids: CSGGQGANYGYTF. The CDR3 DNA reads as TGCAGCGGGGGACAGGGCGCTAACTATGGCTACACCTTC. Full variable domain (remainder filled in from reference TRBV29-1 and TRBJ1-2): SAVISQKPSRDICQRGTSLTIQCQVDSQVTMMFWYRQQPGQSLTLIATANQGSEATYESGFVIDKFPISRPNLTFSTLTVSNMSPEDSSIYLCSGGQGANYGYTFGSGTRLTVV.

The gene calls are TRBV5-4 and TRBJ2-2, with TRBD2 identical over 8 bases. CDR1 SGHNT and CDR2 YYREEE come from the germline V gene (reference sequence). The CDR3 spans 15 residues. Losses at the gene ends were 4 bases for V and 6 bases for J; bases not matched to a gene: 8. The CDR3 loop is CASSPRASGPGELFF. The CDR3 DNA follows: TGTGCCAGCAGCCCGAGAGCTAGCGGGCCCGGGGAGCTGTTTTTT.

The chain carries TRBV7-2 and TRBJ1-5; tentatively, D is TRBD1 (5 bases). Germline assignment: CDR1 SGHTA and CDR2 FQGNSA. The CDR3 has 18 residues. V was trimmed by 5 bases and J by 7 bases, leaving 27 bases between them. The CDR3 coding sequence is TGTGCCAGCAGCCCCGGCTTAAAAGGAAGCGCCCGGGGGCAGCCCCAGCATTTT. It encodes CASSPGLKGSARGQPQHF.

The chain joins TRBV5-1 to TRBJ1-2; D is unresolved. Trimming took 4 bases from V and 3 from J, leaving 10 bases between them. The CDR3 is 13 amino acids. Germline V gives CDR1 SGHRS, CDR2 YFSETQ. The CDR3 spells CASSADNYYGYTF. CDR3 nucleotide sequence: TGCGCCAGCAGCGCAGACAATTACTATGGCTACACCTTC.

This clone was seen just once. The chain couples TRBV4-3 to TRBJ1-2, with D maybe TRBD1 (6 bases). CDR1 and CDR2 from the germline V gene are LGHNA and YSLEER. CDR3 length equals 13 residues. Trimming removed 6 bases from V and 8 bases from J, with 16 bases in between. The CDR3 protein is CASRWSGVGGYTF. The CDR3 bases are TGCGCCAGCAGATGGTCAGGGGTAGGAGGCTACACCTTC.

The chain uses TRBV9 and TRBJ2-5; 8 bases map to TRBD2. CDR3 size: 16 residues. The V and J ends lost 4 bases and 5 bases, in that order; junction bases with no gene match: 13. Germline assignment: CDR1 SGDLS and CDR2 YYNGEE. In DNA, the CDR3 is TGTGCCAGCAGCCAAGCGTCAGCGGGAGTCAGTGAGACCCAGTACTTC. It specifies CASSQASAGVSETQYF.

This clone showed up just a few times. The chain combines TRBV2 with TRBJ1-1; a weak D match, TRBD1 (5 bases). V gave up 7 bases and J gave up 1 base, with 10 bases separating them. The length of the CDR3 is 13 residues. The germline gives CDR1 SNHLY, CDR2 FYNNEI. The CDR3 is CASTPGSNTEAFF. The CDR3 nucleotides read TGTGCCAGCACCCCAGGGTCGAACACTGAAGCTTTCTTT.

The chain has TRBV11-2 and TRBJ1-2, with 9 bases matching TRBD1. V lost 4 bases, J lost 6 bases, and 6 bases stayed unmatched. The CDR3 totals 14 residues. Per germline, CDR1 SGHAT and CDR2 FQNNGV. CDR3 nucleotides: TGTGCCAGCAGCTCGGGACAGGGCTTCAATGGCTACACCTTC. This encodes CASSSGQGFNGYTF.

This clone was seen a single time. The rearrangement joins TRBV20-1 to TRBJ2-7; D gene uncertain. This CDR3 spans 11 amino acids. Germline-derived CDR1 and CDR2 are DFQATT and SNEGSKA (reference sequence). V lost 1 base and J lost 3, with 4 bases in between. CDR3 in DNA: TGCAGTGCTAGAGTTGACTACGAGCAGTACTTC. This sequence encodes CSARVDYEQYF.

In this sample, this clone turned up once. The chain is built from TRBV2 and TRBJ2-1; 10 bases align to TRBD2. The CDR3 is made up of 14 amino acids. From germline, CDR1 is SNHLY and CDR2 FYNNEI. Trimming took 9 bases from V and 5 from J; bases not matched to a gene: 7. The CDR3 loop is CARSGLALNNEQFF. The CDR3 coding sequence is TGTGCCAGGTCGGGACTAGCGTTAAACAATGAGCAGTTCTTC.

The chain uses TRBV29-1 and TRBJ2-7, with TRBD1 matching over 11 bases. With 3 bases clipped from V and 3 bases from J, the junction kept 13 bases outside the gene matches. The CDR3 totals 17 residues. Germline CDR1 reads SQVTM; CDR2 reads ANQGSEA. The CDR3 DNA sequence: TGCAGCGTTGATGTAGATGTAGGGGACAGGGGGAACTACGAGCAGTACTTC. Protein product: CSVDVDVGDRGNYEQYF.